This T cell receptor beta chain emerged from a study of blood T cell repertoires in COVID-19. For the study at large: Acute and convalescent COVID-19 samples came from the United States, Italy and Spain. T cells, B-cell-depleted T cells, or PBMCs supplied cDNA or gDNA.

Per the original methods: By means of reference gene primer amplification, nucleated cell counts were estimated. The assay was immunoSEQ multiplex PCR, and TCRdb's table has in-frame clones only and misses some. V, J and clone size were drawn from that table, and D and trimming were deduced from the DNA. The data show approximately 130,000 clones, roughly three quarters seen once. The CDR3 spans 16 residues. Germline CDR1 SGHRS, CDR2 YFSETQ. V dropped 5 bases and J dropped 4; count of bases not matched to a gene: 14. This sequence originates from a man of 80 years or more with acute or convalescent COVID-19. This chain links TRBV5-1 with TRBJ2-5; 7 nucleotides match TRBD1. Specimen: peripheral blood. CDR3 sequence: CASSMGDRVGGETQYF. In nucleotides, the CDR3 is TGCGCCAGCAGTATGGGAGACAGGGTTGGAGGAGAGACCCAGTACTTC.